This TCR beta chain is from a study of OX40 agonist ivuxolimab in advanced cancers. About the research overall: The eligibility criteria allowed prior anti-PD-1, anti-PD-L1 or anti-CTLA-4 therapy, and about 40% had some. Study outcomes and limitations: Researchers did not establish what antigens the expanded peripheral T cells target.

The study sampled blood at baseline, cycle 4 day 1, and cycle 7 day 1. To note about this clone: Its specificity is not known.

Deletions cut 0 bases from V and 6 bases from J, with 8 bases between. Looked up from germline, CDR1 is SGDLS and CDR2 is YYNGEE. There are 13 residues in the CDR3. Some clones are missing from TCRdb's copy, which holds only in-frame ones; the method was immunoSEQ multiplex PCR. Here the sample spans roughly 53,000 clones, about 88% being singletons. The origin of this receptor is an adult with an advanced solid tumor such as melanoma, head and neck, liver or kidney cancer. V gene TRBV9 combines with J gene TRBJ2-3; D gene unclear. Source: CD4+ or CD8+ T cells sorted from blood, taken in a trial of the OX40 agonist ivuxolimab. CDR3: CASSVVLTDTQYF. The CDR3 bases are TGTGCCAGCAGCGTAGTATTAACGGATACGCAGTATTTT.